The TCR beta chain under discussion was sequenced for a study of blood T cell repertoires in COVID-19. The method was immunoSEQ multiplex PCR; TCRdb's version includes in-frame clones alone and lacks a portion of them. The table has almost 500,000 clones, 75% to 90% seen once; the top ten hold approximately 8%. This CDR3 is 12 amino acids long. J lost 7 bases, V lost 9 bases, and 6 bases had no gene match. The sequencing sample was made of PBMCs or T cells enriched from blood (not recorded which). The TCR sequence derives from a woman in her sixties or seventies who had recovered from COVID-19. The chain employs TRBV12-3 or TRBV12-4 and TRBJ1-2; 9 bases match TRBD1. Here the CDR3 DNA reads TGTGCCAGTACAGGGGGCACAGGTGGCTACACCTTC. Its translation is CASTGGTGGYTF.